The 13 T cell receptor beta chains below were found in one sample sequenced in a study of T cell responses to AZD1222 COVID-19 vaccine. The method was immunoSEQ multiplex PCR; TCRdb's version includes in-frame clones alone and lacks a portion of them. The sample includes 120,000 to 150,000 clones, 70% to 90% of them seen just once. The source material was peripheral blood, sampled on day 0 of AZD1222 vaccination. The receptors come from an adult in good health.

This clone came up a few times. The chain combines TRBV9 with TRBJ1-3, with D possibly TRBD1 on 5 matching bases. Germline V lookup: CDR1 SGDLS, CDR2 YYNGEE. The V gene lost 4 bases and the J gene lost 2 bases, with 13 bases spanning the gap. The CDR3 has 15 amino acids. The CDR3, as DNA: TGTGCCAGCAGCCCCGACGGGGGGACTGGAAACACCATATATTTT. Translating it yields CASSPDGGTGNTIYF.

This clone was counted a single time. This chain connects TRBV6-5 to TRBJ1-6; 9 bases are shared with TRBD1. The V segment lost 8 bases and the J segment 9 bases; nucleotides outside the gene matches: 11. Germline CDR1 is MNHEY and CDR2 is SVGAGI. This CDR3 spans 15 amino acids. The CDR3 loop is CASATPGTGFSPLHF. CDR3 DNA: TGTGCCAGCGCCACCCCCGGGACAGGGTTTTCACCCCTCCACTTT.

The J gene is TRBJ2-2, the V gene TRBV27, with D perhaps assigned TRBD1 or TRBD2 (5 bases each). Germline lookup yields CDR1 MNHEY and CDR2 SMNVEV (reference sequence). There are 15 residues in the CDR3. The V end lost 1 base, the J end lost 4 bases, and 10 bases lay between the germline ends. CDR3 DNA: TGTGCCAGCAGTTTATGGGGGACGGGCACCGGGGAGCTGTTTTTT. This sequence encodes CASSLWGTGTGELFF.

The gene calls are TRBV19 and TRBJ1-5, with D perhaps TRBD1 (6 bases). V was cut by 7 bases and J by 6 bases, with 19 bases left in between. The germline V gene has CDR1 LNHDA and CDR2 SQIVND (reference sequence). The CDR3 consists of 15 residues. The chain's CDR3 is CASTPRTAPGQPQHF. The CDR3 DNA follows: TGTGCCAGTACCCCGCGGACAGCCCCAGGTCAGCCCCAGCATTTT.

Here the CDR3 DNA reads TGTGCCAGCAGCGTAGGGGAGTCCGGGTGGGGCACTGAAGCTTTCTTT. Translation: CASSVGESGWGTEAFF. V is TRBV9 and J is TRBJ1-1; D gene uncertain. In germline, CDR1 is SGDLS, CDR2 YYNGEE. The CDR3 runs 16 residues. Between the trimmed V and J ends, which lost 0 bases and 4 bases, there was a span of 16 bases.

V is TRBV4-3 and J is TRBJ2-2; 8 nucleotides match TRBD2. V dropped 0 bases and J dropped 7; count of bases not matched to a gene: 13. The CDR3 extends over 18 amino acids. From germline, CDR1 is LGHNA and CDR2 YSLEER. CDR3 sequence: CASSQELVERELDGELFF. Here the CDR3 DNA reads TGCGCCAGCAGCCAAGAGTTGGTAGAGCGGGAGCTGGACGGGGAGCTGTTTTTT.

This chain uses TRBV3-1 (or the pseudogene TRBV3-2) with TRBJ2-3; 7 positions match TRBD2. J was trimmed by 2 bases and V by 3 bases; bases with no gene match: 8. The CDR3 spans 16 residues. Germline loops: CDR1 LGHDT, CDR2 YNNKEL (reference sequence). In DNA, the CDR3 is TGTGCCAGCAGCCAGTACGGGGGAGGGCCCACAGATACGCAGTATTTT. This gives the protein CASSQYGGGPTDTQYF.

The chain couples TRBV18 to TRBJ1-6; TRBD1 matches at 9 bases. CDR3 length equals 17 residues. The V and J ends lost 0 bases and 7 bases, in that order; junction bases with no gene match: 7. In germline, CDR1 is KGHSH, CDR2 LQKENI. CDR3: CASSPPGGTGINSPLHF. The CDR3, as DNA: TGTGCCAGCTCACCACCCGGGGGGACAGGGATCAATTCACCCCTCCACTTT.

CDR3 in amino acids: CASSERNRVGNTIYF. The CDR3 region has the DNA TGTGCCAGCAGTGAACGGAACAGGGTTGGAAACACCATATATTTT. This rearrangement joins TRBV2 to TRBJ1-3; TRBD1 might be the D (6 bases). CDR3 length equals 15 residues. Deletions cut 2 bases from V and 3 bases from J, with 11 bases between. The germline V gene has CDR1 SNHLY and CDR2 FYNNEI. Full variable domain (remainder filled in from reference TRBV2 and TRBJ1-3): EPEVTQTPSHQVTQMGQEVILRCVPISNHLYFYWYRQILGQKVEFLVSFYNNEISEKSEIFDDQFSVERPDGSNFTLKIRSTKLEDSAMYFCASSERNRVGNTIYFGEGSWLTVV.

V is TRBV7-3 and J is TRBJ2-1, with TRBD1 identical over 7 bases. This CDR3 spans 15 amino acids. The V and J ends lost 5 bases and 6 bases, in that order; junction bases with no gene match: 10. Germline V gene lookup returns CDR1 SGHTA and CDR2 FQGTGA. CDR3 nucleotide sequence: TGTGCCAGCAGCATCACCGGGACAGCTGGCAATGAGCAGTTCTTC. Protein product: CASSITGTAGNEQFF.

The rearrangement uses TRBV11-2 and TRBJ1-5; D is unresolved. V lost 1 base and J 9 bases, leaving 13 bases between the germline ends. The CDR3 consists of 14 residues. Germline V gene lookup returns CDR1 SGHAT and CDR2 FQNNGV. The CDR3 DNA reads as TGTGCCAGCAGCTTAGGACCCCCCGGTAGGCCCCAGCATTTT. Translated, it gives CASSLGPPGRPQHF.

The chain combines TRBV1 with TRBJ2-1; TRBD1 is the table's D call and was not checked against the DNA. TRBV1 is a listed pseudogene. CDR3 size: 17 residues. This chain's CDR3 is CTSSRSRTASSYNEQFF. Written as DNA, the CDR3 is TGCACCAGCAGCCGATCACGGACAGCCTCATCCTACAATGAGCAGTTCTTC.

The gene calls are TRBV5-1 and TRBJ2-1; D is uncertain. V shed 4 bases and J shed 7 bases, with 9 bases lying between them. This CDR3 is 12 amino acids long. Germline CDR1 reads SGHRS; CDR2 reads YFSETQ. CDR3 sequence (DNA): TGCGCCAGCAGCAGGACCGGTAATGAGCAGTTCTTC. It specifies CASSRTGNEQFF.